This T cell receptor (beta chain) is drawn from a study of resident and recirculating memory T cells in vitiligo. Study at large: No cells were sorted; samples were homogenized just before genomic DNA extraction.

Profiling relied on immunoSEQ multiplex PCR, and the TCRdb table lists in-frame clones only, not all of them. The data hold tens of thousands of clones, with approximately 90% observed a single time. The CDR3 totals 11 residues. The germline gives CDR1 SGHTA, CDR2 FQGTGA. V shed 11 bases and J shed 5 bases, with 9 bases lying between them. No change in lesions over the prior 6 months defined stable disease. The chain employs TRBV7-3 and TRBJ2-2; D call uncertain. The source of this sequence is a male donor with vitiligo. Input material: blood. The CDR3 sequence is CASLATGELFF. Here the CDR3 DNA reads TGTGCCTCCTTGGCAACCGGGGAGCTGTTTTTT.